This T cell receptor beta chain was sequenced during a study of CD8+ T cells in alopecia areata. Looking at the study overall: Female C3H/HeJ mice aged roughly 7-11 weeks were given skin from C3H/HeJ graft donors, 6-12 months old, that had spontaneous alopecia. Whole-study results and caveats: Unlike in mice, where it was clearer, TCR sharing across patients was less clear, possibly HLA-related. Normal skin's resident alphabeta T cells are sequenced alongside lesional scalp T cells.

On the basis of CD4, CD8alpha, NKG2D, NKG2ACE and other markers, pooled cutaneous lymph node cells were sorted. Reverse transcribed after extraction, RNA yielded cDNA as the sequencing template. Assay used: immunoSEQ multiplex PCR; TCRdb lists only in-frame clones, some missing. The table lists around 290,000 clones, with no singletons. Concerning this clone: Its antigen remains unknown. These gene names are mouse names. The read finishes 4 residues shy of the CDR3 end, and the germline J gene is used to complete it.

CDR3 size: 14 residues. The V and J ends lost 2 bases and 3 bases, in that order; junction bases with no gene match: 3. In germline, CDR1 is NSHNY, CDR2 SYGAGN. This chain links TRBV13-1 with TRBJ2-5, with 7 bases fitting TRBD1. This sequence originates from a C3H/HeJ mouse with alopecia areata. For the strain, the MHC haplotype given is H2-k. The source material was CD4+ T cells sorted from a lymph node. CDR3 DNA (partial): TGTGCCAGCAGTGAACAGGGACAGCAAGAC. Its translation: CASSEQGQQD. The complete CDR3 protein is CASSEQGQQDTQYF.